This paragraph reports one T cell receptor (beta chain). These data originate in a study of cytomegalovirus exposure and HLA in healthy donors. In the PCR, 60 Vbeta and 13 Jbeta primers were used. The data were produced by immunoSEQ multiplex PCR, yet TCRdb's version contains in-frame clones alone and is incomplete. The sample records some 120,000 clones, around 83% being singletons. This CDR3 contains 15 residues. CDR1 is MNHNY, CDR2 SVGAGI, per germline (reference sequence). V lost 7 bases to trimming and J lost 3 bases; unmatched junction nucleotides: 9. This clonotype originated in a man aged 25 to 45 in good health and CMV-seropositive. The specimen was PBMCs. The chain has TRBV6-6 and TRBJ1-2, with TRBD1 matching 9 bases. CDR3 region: CASTHRDRAYYGYTF. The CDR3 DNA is TGTGCCAGCACGCACCGGGACAGGGCATACTATGGCTACACCTTC.